These T cell receptor beta chains were read from a single sample in a study of cytomegalovirus exposure and HLA in healthy donors. Method: immunoSEQ multiplex PCR; TCRdb's copy keeps in-frame clones and lacks some. The data show 60,000 to 70,000 clones, with around 89% seen just once and about 1.5% held by the top ten. The sequenced sample was PBMCs. All receptors come from a woman aged 18-29 years in good health and CMV-seronegative. The CDR3 runs from the conserved cysteine through the conserved F or W. D genes are given only for firm matches. Only part of the rows carry a size: once, few, many, or a class if the clone is expanded.

J gene: TRBJ2-1; V gene: TRBV7-7; CDR3 length: 19; D gene: TRBD2; clone size: few; CDR3 protein: CAKARGAGGPRSSYNEQFF; CDR3 DNA: TGTGCCAAGGCTAGGGGTGCGGGAGGGCCCCGGAGCTCCTACAATGAGCAGTTCTTC
J gene: TRBJ2-3; V gene: TRBV5-1; CDR3 length: 15; D gene: .; clone size: .; CDR3 protein: CASSLGGIGTDTQYF; CDR3 DNA: TGCGCCAGCAGCTTGGGGGGCATCGGCACAGATACGCAGTATTTT
J gene: TRBJ2-2; V gene: TRBV6-1; CDR3 length: 12; D gene: TRBD1; clone size: .; CDR3 protein: CASRQGVGELFF; CDR3 DNA: TGTGCCAGCAGACAGGGGGTCGGGGAGCTGTTTTTT
J gene: TRBJ2-1; V gene: TRBV6-1; CDR3 length: 15; D gene: TRBD2; clone size: once; CDR3 protein: CASSHLAGAYNEQFF; CDR3 DNA: TGTGCCAGCAGCCACCTAGCGGGGGCCTACAATGAGCAGTTCTTC
J gene: TRBJ2-3; V gene: TRBV5-1; CDR3 length: 16; D gene: .; clone size: .; CDR3 protein: CASSYSAGTSTDTQYF; CDR3 DNA: TGCGCCAGCAGCTACTCGGCGGGAACTAGCACAGATACGCAGTATTTT
J gene: TRBJ1-4; V gene: TRBV27; CDR3 length: 14; D gene: .; clone size: .; CDR3 protein: CASGSGRAVEKLFF; CDR3 DNA: TGTGCCAGCGGTTCAGGGAGGGCGGTCGAAAAACTGTTTTTT
J gene: TRBJ2-1; V gene: TRBV18; CDR3 length: 14; D gene: TRBD1; clone size: .; CDR3 protein: CASSPPARGYEQFF; CDR3 DNA: TGTGCCAGCTCACCACCGGCCAGGGGGTATGAGCAGTTCTTC
J gene: TRBJ1-1; V gene: TRBV10-3; CDR3 length: 14; D gene: .; clone size: .; CDR3 protein: CAISETGKNTEAFF; CDR3 DNA: TGTGCCATCAGTGAGACAGGGAAGAACACTGAAGCTTTCTTT
J gene: TRBJ2-5; V gene: TRBV7-9; CDR3 length: 14; D gene: .; clone size: once; CDR3 protein: CASSLRDAWETQYF; CDR3 DNA: TGTGCCAGCAGCCTGCGGGACGCATGGGAGACCCAGTACTTC
J gene: TRBJ1-2; V gene: TRBV25-1; CDR3 length: 12; D gene: .; clone size: .; CDR3 protein: CAAKGQNYGYTF; CDR3 DNA: TGTGCCGCAAAGGGGCAGAACTATGGCTACACCTTC
J gene: TRBJ1-6; V gene: TRBV30; CDR3 length: 15; D gene: .; clone size: .; CDR3 protein: CAWRQLTSENSPLHF; CDR3 DNA: TGTGCCTGGAGACAACTGACATCCGAGAATTCACCCCTCCACTTT
J gene: TRBJ2-7; V gene: TRBV4-1; CDR3 length: 14; D gene: .; clone size: .; CDR3 protein: CASSPPGGAYEQYF; CDR3 DNA: TGCGCCAGCAGCCCTCCTGGCGGGGCCTACGAGCAGTACTTC
J gene: TRBJ2-4; V gene: TRBV4-2; CDR3 length: 17; D gene: TRBD2; clone size: .; CDR3 protein: CASSQDGLAGGKNIQYF; CDR3 DNA: TGTGCCAGCAGCCAAGATGGCCTAGCGGGGGGCAAAAACATTCAGTACTTC
J gene: TRBJ2-7; V gene: TRBV5-1; CDR3 length: 15; D gene: .; clone size: .; CDR3 protein: CASSIGRGHGYEQYF; CDR3 DNA: TGCGCCAGCAGCATTGGAAGGGGCCACGGCTACGAGCAGTACTTC
J gene: TRBJ1-1; V gene: TRBV6-1; CDR3 length: 16; D gene: TRBD1; clone size: few; CDR3 protein: CASSERQGASWTEAFF; CDR3 DNA: TGTGCCAGCAGTGAGAGACAGGGGGCGTCTTGGACTGAAGCTTTCTTT
J gene: TRBJ2-5; V gene: TRBV7-2; CDR3 length: 17; D gene: .; clone size: .; CDR3 protein: CASSLVVLGAFQETQYF; CDR3 DNA: TGTGCCAGCAGCTTAGTCGTTCTTGGGGCGTTCCAAGAGACCCAGTACTTC
J gene: TRBJ1-3; V gene: TRBV7-9; CDR3 length: 16; D gene: TRBD1; clone size: few; CDR3 protein: CASSSSGTGDGNTIYF; CDR3 DNA: TGTGCCAGCAGCTCATCCGGAACAGGGGACGGAAACACCATATATTTT
J gene: TRBJ2-1; V gene: TRBV5-6; CDR3 length: 19; D gene: .; clone size: .; CDR3 protein: CASMSLIIRTLDSYNEQFF; CDR3 DNA: TGTGCCAGCATGAGCTTGATAATACGGACTCTCGACTCCTACAATGAGCAGTTCTTC
J gene: TRBJ2-7; V gene: TRBV13; CDR3 length: 13; D gene: .; clone size: .; CDR3 protein: CASSPPRQVEQYF; CDR3 DNA: TGTGCCAGCAGCCCACCGAGACAGGTGGAGCAGTACTTC
J gene: TRBJ2-1; V gene: TRBV11-3; CDR3 length: 17; D gene: TRBD2; clone size: .; CDR3 protein: CASSLGGLAGIYNEQFF; CDR3 DNA: TGTGCCAGCAGCTTGGGGGGACTAGCGGGGATCTACAATGAGCAGTTCTTC
J gene: TRBJ2-7; V gene: TRBV7-2; CDR3 length: 15; D gene: TRBD1; clone size: few; CDR3 protein: CASSLGVIQGGEQYF; CDR3 DNA: TGTGCCAGCAGCTTAGGGGTAATACAGGGGGGCGAGCAGTACTTC
J gene: TRBJ1-4; V gene: TRBV19; CDR3 length: 14; D gene: TRBD1; clone size: .; CDR3 protein: CASRGQGHTQKLFF; CDR3 DNA: TGTGCCAGTAGGGGACAGGGACATACCCAAAAACTGTTTTTT
J gene: TRBJ1-5; V gene: TRBV28; CDR3 length: 12; D gene: .; clone size: .; CDR3 protein: CASSFGGQPQHF; CDR3 DNA: TGTGCCAGCAGTTTCGGGGGTCAGCCCCAGCATTTT
J gene: TRBJ1-1; V gene: TRBV30; CDR3 length: 13; D gene: .; clone size: few; CDR3 protein: CAWKSGRGTEAFF; CDR3 DNA: TGTGCCTGGAAATCGGGTAGGGGCACTGAAGCTTTCTTT
J gene: TRBJ1-1; V gene: TRBV5-6; CDR3 length: 14; D gene: .; clone size: .; CDR3 protein: CASSFAVSTTEAFF; CDR3 DNA: TGTGCCAGCAGCTTCGCAGTTTCAACCACTGAAGCTTTCTTT
J gene: TRBJ2-1; V gene: TRBV7-2; CDR3 length: 14; D gene: TRBD2; clone size: few; CDR3 protein: CASSLGTSFHEQFF; CDR3 DNA: TGTGCCAGCAGCTTAGGGACTAGCTTCCATGAGCAGTTCTTC
J gene: TRBJ1-1; V gene: TRBV4-3; CDR3 length: 13; D gene: .; clone size: .; CDR3 protein: CASSSQSGFEAFF; CDR3 DNA: TGCGCCAGCAGCTCCCAATCGGGATTTGAAGCTTTCTTT
J gene: TRBJ2-3; V gene: TRBV5-1; CDR3 length: 16; D gene: .; clone size: .; CDR3 protein: CASSENPGLVTDTQYF; CDR3 DNA: TGCGCCAGCAGCGAGAATCCGGGATTGGTCACAGATACGCAGTATTTT